Shown below are 21 T cell receptor beta chains from a single sample sequenced in a study of T cell changes during pregnancy in multiple sclerosis. Using immunoSEQ multiplex PCR, the repertoire was profiled, and TCRdb retains in-frame clones only, with some absent. In the table there are about 40,000 clones, approximately 90% of which are singletons. Sequenced here: peripheral blood, sampled before pregnancy. These receptor sequences come from a female donor with multiple sclerosis, enrolled in a pregnancy study.

The chain joins TRBV28 to TRBJ1-2, with TRBD1 identical over 8 bases. CDR1 and CDR2 from the germline V gene are MDHEN and SYDVKM. This CDR3 contains 13 residues. Trimming removed 5 bases from V and 5 bases from J; junction bases left unmatched: 4. Here the CDR3 DNA reads TGTGCCAGCAGTCAGGACAGGGCGTATGGCTACACCTTC. It codes for CASSQDRAYGYTF.

The CDR3 reads CASSIQGYGNTIYF. CDR3 bases: TGCGCCAGCAGCATACAGGGGTACGGAAACACCATATATTTT. The chain joins TRBV5-1 to TRBJ1-3; 7 nucleotides agree with TRBD1. The germline CDR1 and CDR2 sequences are SGHRS and YFSETQ. This CDR3 comprises 14 residues. Trimming cost V 4 bases and J 4 bases; bases outside gene matches: 5.

This clone was observed a single time. The chain combines TRBV6-5 with TRBJ2-7; TRBD1 aligns across 7 bases. V dropped 5 bases and J dropped 5; count of bases not matched to a gene: 12. CDR3 length: 15 amino acids. The germline gives CDR1 MNHEY, CDR2 SVGAGI. CDR3 in amino acids: CASSNRGFSGNEQYF. The CDR3 DNA reads as TGTGCCAGCAGTAACAGGGGTTTCAGTGGGAACGAGCAGTACTTC.

J is TRBJ2-3 and V is TRBV29-1, with no clear D. CDR1 SQVTM and CDR2 ANQGSEA come from the germline V gene. This CDR3 is built from 14 residues. Trimming left V 4 bases short and J 1 base short, with 12 bases between. CDR3: CSVAPILGTDTQYF. The CDR3 DNA follows: TGCAGCGTTGCCCCAATACTTGGCACAGATACGCAGTATTTT.

The rearrangement links TRBV7-9 to TRBJ2-1, with 7 bases that match TRBD1. With 5 bases clipped from V and 8 bases from J, the junction kept 12 bases outside the gene matches. Germline lookup yields CDR1 SEHNR and CDR2 FQNEAQ (reference sequence). The CDR3 is 15 amino acids. DNA of the CDR3: TGTGCCAGCAGCAAAAACGACAGGGCCATGGATGAGCAGTTCTTC. Its translation is CASSKNDRAMDEQFF. The variable domain in full, with the rest retrieved from reference TRBV7-9 and TRBJ2-1, is DTGVSQNPRHKITKRGQNVTFRCDPISEHNRLYWYRQTLGQGPEFLTYFQNEAQLEKSRLLSDRFSAERPKGSFSTLEIQRTEQGDSAMYLCASSKNDRAMDEQFFGPGTRLTVL.

The rearrangement links TRBV19 to TRBJ2-3; D is perhaps TRBD1 (5 bases). Between the trimmed V and J ends, which lost 3 bases and 3 bases, there was a span of 13 bases. Germline assignment: CDR1 LNHDA and CDR2 SQIVND (reference sequence). The length of the CDR3 is 15 residues. The CDR3 sequence is CASSMGQGATDTQYF. Here the CDR3 DNA reads TGTGCCAGTAGTATGGGGCAGGGCGCGACAGATACGCAGTATTTT.

This rearrangement joins TRBV28 to TRBJ1-2; D may be TRBD1 (5 bases). Trimming cost V 5 bases and J 8 bases, with 21 bases left between them. In germline, CDR1 is MDHEN, CDR2 SYDVKM. This CDR3 has 15 amino acids. The CDR3: CASSPGVQGLLGYTF. In DNA form, the CDR3 reads TGTGCCAGCAGTCCGGGTGTTCAGGGACTTCTGGGCTACACCTTC.

The rearrangement joins TRBV6-5 to TRBJ2-7; TRBD2 matches at 7 bases. Germline V gene sequence: CDR1 MNHEY, CDR2 SVGAGI. Germline trimming cut 4 bases from V and 2 bases from J; bases unmatched to any gene: 5. The CDR3 has 14 amino acids. CDR3 sequence: CASSWSGAPYEQYF. The CDR3 DNA follows: TGTGCCAGCAGTTGGAGCGGGGCCCCCTACGAGCAGTACTTC.

The rearrangement links TRBV28 to TRBJ2-5, with D tentatively TRBD1 (6 bases). The V gene's germline CDR1 is MDHEN and CDR2 SYDVKM. CDR3 length: 14 residues. V lost 8 bases, J lost 4 bases, and 17 bases lay in between. In nucleotides, the CDR3 is TGTGCCAGCCGACGGGACACAAAGTTAGAGACCCAGTACTTC. This sequence encodes CASRRDTKLETQYF.

This clone was found once. CDR3 loop: CASRSGVAKNIQYF. CDR3 nucleotide sequence: TGTGCCAGCAGGTCGGGGGTAGCCAAAAACATTCAGTACTTC. V gene TRBV5-6 combines with J gene TRBJ2-4, with a tentative D call TRBD2 (6 bases). Germline CDR1 reads SGHDT; CDR2 reads YYEEEE. The CDR3 spans 14 residues. The ends were cut back, 5 bases at V and 0 bases at J, with 9 bases in the middle.

The chain is built from TRBV4-1 and TRBJ2-1; no definite D call. V lost 1 base and J lost 6, with 10 bases in between. This CDR3 spans 14 amino acids. Germline V gene lookup returns CDR1 MGHRA and CDR2 YSYEKL. As DNA, the CDR3 is TGCGCCAGCAGCCAAGTCGCGGAGATCAATGAGCAGTTCTTC. It codes for CASSQVAEINEQFF.

This clone was seen just once. The genes are TRBV12-5 and TRBJ2-1; D perhaps matches TRBD1 (6 bases). V gave up 0 bases and J gave up 5 bases, with 14 bases separating them. Germline assignment: CDR1 LGHNT and CDR2 FRNRAP. The CDR3 runs 16 residues. The CDR3 sequence: CASGLVVSGTHNEQFF. The CDR3 DNA sequence: TGTGCTAGTGGTTTGGTGGTTTCTGGGACACACAATGAGCAGTTCTTC.

This clone was detected once. The chain links TRBV4-3 to TRBJ1-2; 9 bases agree with TRBD1. J was trimmed by 8 bases and V by 1 base; bases with no gene match: 2. CDR1 and CDR2 (germline): LGHNA, YSLEER. CDR3 size: 13 residues. The CDR3 DNA reads TGCGCCAGCAGCCAAGCGACAGGGGGAGGCTACACCTTC. Protein product: CASSQATGGGYTF.

The chain links TRBV4-2 to TRBJ2-1; possible D gene TRBD2, 5 bases. Germline values: CDR1 LGHNA, CDR2 YNFKEQ. The CDR3 contains 13 residues. V lost 7 bases to trimming and J lost 2 bases, with 9 bases between them. The CDR3 coding sequence is TGTGCCAGCACAGGAGGTCCCTACAATGAGCAGTTCTTC. Its translation is CASTGGPYNEQFF.

The chain combines TRBV9 with TRBJ2-7; D remains ambiguous. The ends were cut back, 0 bases at V and 3 bases at J, with 10 bases in the middle. This CDR3 contains 14 residues. The V gene's germline CDR1 is SGDLS and CDR2 YYNGEE. In DNA, the CDR3 is TGTGCCAGCAGCGTAGGCGACACTCTCTACGAGCAGTACTTC. Its translation is CASSVGDTLYEQYF.

This chain uses TRBV5-6 with TRBJ2-7; possibly TRBD2 for D (6 bases). Germline V lookup: CDR1 SGHDT, CDR2 YYEEEE. CDR3 length equals 16 residues. Between the trimmed V and J ends, which lost 4 bases and 3 bases, there was a span of 20 bases. Here the CDR3 reads CASSRASPGTYYEQYF. CDR3 DNA sequence: TGTGCCAGCAGCCGAGCATCCCCCGGGACTTACTACGAGCAGTACTTC. The full variable domain, completed using reference TRBV5-6 and TRBJ2-7, is DAGVTQSPTHLIKTRGQQVTLRCSPKSGHDTVSWYQQALGQGPQFIFQYYEEEERQRGNFPDRFSGHQFPNYSSELNVNALLLGDSALYLCASSRASPGTYYEQYFGPGTRLTVT.

The V and J genes are TRBV9 and TRBJ2-1; D unclear. The germline gives CDR1 SGDLS, CDR2 YYNGEE. V shed 0 bases and J shed 9 bases, with 10 bases lying between them. CDR3 length equals 13 residues. CDR3 protein: CASSVVSVGEQFF. DNA for the CDR3: TGTGCCAGCAGCGTAGTTTCCGTCGGTGAGCAGTTCTTC.

This clone has more than one count but fewer than ten. This chain links TRBV28 with TRBJ2-3, with D tentatively TRBD2 (5 bases). Trimming took 6 bases from V and 5 from J, leaving 21 bases between them. Germline values: CDR1 MDHEN, CDR2 SYDVKM. CDR3 length equals 16 residues. CDR3 nucleotide sequence: TGTGCCAGCAGGTCCGGCCCCGCGACTAACGAAGATACGCAGTATTTT. It specifies CASRSGPATNEDTQYF.

The V gene is TRBV5-4, the J gene TRBJ2-3; 9 nucleotides match TRBD2. The CDR3 has 16 residues. J lost 0 bases, V lost 0 bases, and 2 bases had no gene match. Germline values: CDR1 SGHNT, CDR2 YYREEE (reference sequence). The CDR3: CASSLGLAESTDTQYF. CDR3 DNA sequence: TGTGCCAGCAGCTTGGGACTAGCGGAGAGCACAGATACGCAGTATTTT.

This chain uses TRBV18 with TRBJ2-3; D ambiguous. The CDR3 runs to 15 residues. CDR1 and CDR2 (germline): KGHSH, LQKENI. Trimming removed 0 bases at V and 1 base at J, with 8 bases between. The CDR3 sequence: CASSPPVRGTDTQYF. The CDR3 region has the DNA TGTGCCAGCTCACCACCGGTTCGGGGCACAGATACGCAGTATTTT.

This chain joins TRBV7-8 and TRBJ2-7; the D gene is possibly TRBD1 (7 bases). Germline CDR1 is SGHVS and CDR2 is FQNEAQ. The CDR3 consists of 15 residues. Trimming removed 3 bases at V and 1 base at J, with 13 bases between. The CDR3 nucleotides are TGTGCCAGCAGCTTTCGGTCAGGGGGGTCCTACGAGCAGTACTTC. This translates into CASSFRSGGSYEQYF.